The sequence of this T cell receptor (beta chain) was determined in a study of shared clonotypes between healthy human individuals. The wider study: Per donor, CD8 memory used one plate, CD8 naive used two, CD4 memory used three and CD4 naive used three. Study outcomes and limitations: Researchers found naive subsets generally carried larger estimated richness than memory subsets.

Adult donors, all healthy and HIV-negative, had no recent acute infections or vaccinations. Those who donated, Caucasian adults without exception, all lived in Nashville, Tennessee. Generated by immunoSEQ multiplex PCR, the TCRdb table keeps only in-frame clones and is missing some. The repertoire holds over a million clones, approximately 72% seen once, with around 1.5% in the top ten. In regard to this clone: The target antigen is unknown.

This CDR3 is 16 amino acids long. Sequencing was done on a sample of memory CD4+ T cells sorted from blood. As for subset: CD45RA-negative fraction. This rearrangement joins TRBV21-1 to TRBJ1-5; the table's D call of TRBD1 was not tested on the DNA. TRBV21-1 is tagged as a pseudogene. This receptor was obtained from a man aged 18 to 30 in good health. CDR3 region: CASSKSDRPFNQPQHF. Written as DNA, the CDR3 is TGTGCCAGCAGCAAGTCTGACAGGCCCTTCAATCAGCCCCAGCATTTT.